The 14 T cell receptor beta chains reported below all come from one sample, sequenced in a study of T-cell reconstitution after alpha-beta-depleted transplantation in children. For TCRbeta, the library was prepared with unique molecular identifiers. One entry per CDR3 protein, called by TCRdb with MiXCR from the PCR reads. The sample has about 610,000 distinct CDR3 sequences; 8% to 11% are singletons. The sequencing here drew on PBMCs from the stem cell graft donor, taken from the stem cell graft. These receptors originate from a human donor who donated a stem cell graft to a child with acute myeloid leukemia.

The table lists this clonotype with a few counts. J is TRBJ2-1 and V is TRBV20-1, with D possibly being TRBD1 or TRBD2 (6 bases each). The CDR3 contains 18 residues. Per the germline V gene, CDR1 is DFQATT and CDR2 is SNEGSKA (reference sequence). V gave up 0 bases and J gave up 1 base, with 19 bases separating them. The CDR3 loop is CSARDRGSEGVSYNEQFF. CDR3 bases: TGCAGTGCTAGAGATCGGGGGTCGGAGGGGGTTTCCTACAATGAGCAGTTCTTC.

This clonotype was counted many times. The V gene is TRBV28, the J gene TRBJ1-5; 11 bases fit TRBD1. The length of the CDR3 is 16 residues. J lost 2 bases, V lost 8 bases, and 8 bases had no gene match. Germline V CDR1 and CDR2: MDHEN, SYDVKM. The CDR3 region is CASSRTGGLGNQPQHF. As DNA, the CDR3 is TGTGCCAGCTCACGGACAGGGGGCTTAGGCAATCAGCCCCAGCATTTT.

The chain couples TRBV29-1 to TRBJ2-7, with D possibly being TRBD2 (6 bases). There are 14 residues in the CDR3. Trimming removed 6 bases at V and 4 bases at J, with 19 bases between. The germline gives CDR1 SQVTM, CDR2 ANQGSEA. CDR3 in DNA: TGCAGCGTGGCGCCGGGGACTCGAGTGTACGAGCAGTACTTC. Amino acids: CSVAPGTRVYEQYF.

In this sample, this clonotype turned up many times. The chain has TRBV6-4 and TRBJ2-1; 13 nucleotides line up with TRBD2. Germline values: CDR1 MRHNA, CDR2 SNTAGT. V shed 8 bases, J shed 5 bases, and the junction held 3 bases outside the gene matches. The CDR3 contains 14 residues. The CDR3 region is CASRTSGSNNEQFF. DNA for the CDR3: TGTGCCAGCCGGACTAGCGGGAGCAACAATGAGCAGTTCTTC.

This clonotype occurred a few times. CDR3: CASSPRQGNYGYTF. The CDR3 bases are TGTGCCAGCAGTCCGAGACAGGGGAACTATGGCTACACCTTC. The gene calls are TRBV27 and TRBJ1-2, with 8 nucleotides matching TRBD1. This CDR3 comprises 14 residues. The V gene's germline CDR1 is MNHEY and CDR2 SMNVEV (reference sequence). J was trimmed by 2 bases and V by 5 bases; bases with no gene match: 4.

The chain links TRBV18 to TRBJ1-1, with 8 bases that match TRBD1. This CDR3 has 16 residues. With 3 bases clipped from V and 4 bases from J, the junction kept 10 bases outside the gene matches. Per the germline V gene, CDR1 is KGHSH and CDR2 is LQKENI. The CDR3 sequence is CASSPFGTGGGTEAFF. CDR3 nucleotides: TGTGCCAGCTCACCGTTCGGGACAGGCGGAGGCACTGAAGCTTTCTTT.

This clonotype turned up a few times. The chain joins TRBV2 to TRBJ2-3; 8 nucleotides line up with TRBD2. Unmatched junction bases numbered 8, after V lost 7 bases and J lost 2 bases. CDR1 is SNHLY, CDR2 FYNNEI, per germline. The CDR3 length is 15 residues. CDR3 nucleotide sequence: TGTGCCAGCACCAGACTAGCGTCTTACACAGATACGCAGTATTTT. Translation: CASTRLASYTDTQYF.

The rearrangement uses TRBV20-1 and TRBJ1-1, with D maybe TRBD1 (6 bases). Per the germline V gene, CDR1 is DFQATT and CDR2 is SNEGSKA (reference sequence). This CDR3 has 16 residues. V was pared by 2 bases and J by 0 bases, with 16 bases between. CDR3 in amino acids: CSARNRMGAMNTEAFF. The CDR3 region has the DNA TGCAGTGCTAGAAATAGGATGGGGGCCATGAACACTGAAGCTTTCTTT.

Written as DNA, the CDR3 is TGCGCCAGCAGTCAACAGCCGATGAACACTGAAGCTTTCTTT. It is translated as CASSQQPMNTEAFF. This chain uses TRBV4-3 with TRBJ1-1, with D unclear. V was trimmed by 6 bases and J by 0 bases, leaving 11 bases between them. Germline loops: CDR1 LGHNA, CDR2 YSLEER. This CDR3 region has 14 residues.

The sample holds many counts of this clonotype. The chain employs TRBV12-3 or TRBV12-4 and TRBJ2-1; D ambiguous. Trimming shortened V by 7 bases and J by 10 bases, and 14 bases separated the two germline ends. The CDR3 totals 12 residues. The CDR3 DNA reads TGTGCCAGCACCAAAGGGAAGGTAGAGCAGTTCTTC. Its protein is CASTKGKVEQFF.

The chain links TRBV9 to TRBJ2-7, with a weak D call TRBD1 (5 bases). The germline CDR1 and CDR2 sequences are SGDLS and YYNGEE. Trimming stripped 4 bases from V and 7 bases from J, with 15 bases between. This CDR3 is built from 13 residues. The CDR3 bases are TGTGCCAGCAGCTCCGGGCCTAAGGGGGAGCAGTACTTC. Protein: CASSSGPKGEQYF. Combining the CDR3 with reference TRBV9 and TRBJ2-7 gives the whole variable domain DSGVTQTPKHLITATGQRVTLRCSPRSGDLSVYWYQQSLDQGLQFLIQYYNGEERAKGNILERFSAQQFPDLHSELNLSSLELGDSALYFCASSSGPKGEQYFGPGTRLTVT.

V usage is TRBV4-1 and J usage is TRBJ2-7; weak D call: TRBD2 (6 bases). The germline V gene encodes CDR1 MGHRA and CDR2 YSYEKL. V was clipped by 3 bases and J by 6 bases, with 18 bases between them. The CDR3 is 15 residues long. The CDR3 spells CASSQTGTETSEQYF. CDR3 nucleotides: TGCGCCAGCAGCCAGACCGGGACTGAGACTTCCGAGCAGTACTTC.

This clonotype showed up many times. V and J are TRBV27 and TRBJ1-1, with no clear D. The CDR3 extends over 14 amino acids. V gave up 5 bases and J gave up 4 bases, with 14 bases separating them. The germline V gene encodes CDR1 MNHEY and CDR2 SMNVEV (reference sequence). The CDR3 is CASSTSGVSTEAFF. In DNA, the CDR3 is TGTGCCAGCAGTACCTCCGGGGTTAGCACTGAAGCTTTCTTT.

V and J are TRBV7-9 and TRBJ2-1; 7 bases fit TRBD1. The CDR3 is made up of 16 amino acids. Germline V gene sequence: CDR1 SEHNR, CDR2 FQNEAQ (reference sequence). Trimming cost V 5 bases and J 3 bases; bases outside gene matches: 10. The CDR3 reads CASSTRTGEDYNEQFF. The CDR3 coding sequence is TGTGCCAGCAGCACCCGGACAGGAGAAGACTACAATGAGCAGTTCTTC.